This T cell receptor beta chain originates from a study of post-analysis software for immune sequencing data. Every TCR beta cDNA library bore unique molecular identifiers. T cells, roughly 0.95 to 10 million of them, yielded some 500,000 cDNA molecules. TCRdb processed the PCR reads anew with MiXCR; each CDR3 protein has one entry. The sample carries about 770,000 distinct CDR3 sequences, around 46% recorded once. On this clonotype itself: Its specificity is not known.

General observations from the study: Included in a set of four or five TRBV segments more frequent in patients than controls were TRBV5-6, TRBV5-1 and TRBV20-1.

The CDR3 has 13 amino acids. Germline loops: CDR1 SGHTA, CDR2 FQGNSA. This chain links TRBV7-2 with TRBJ2-5; D might be TRBD1 (5 bases). The better agreement between TRBJ2-7 and the DNA end casts doubt on the J call. This TCR was recovered from a girl aged 5 to 17 with multiple sclerosis. Sequenced material: blood. CDR3 loop: CASRPMTAPEQYF. Here the CDR3 DNA reads TGTGCCAGCAGACCTATGACAGCTCCCGAGCAGTACTTC.